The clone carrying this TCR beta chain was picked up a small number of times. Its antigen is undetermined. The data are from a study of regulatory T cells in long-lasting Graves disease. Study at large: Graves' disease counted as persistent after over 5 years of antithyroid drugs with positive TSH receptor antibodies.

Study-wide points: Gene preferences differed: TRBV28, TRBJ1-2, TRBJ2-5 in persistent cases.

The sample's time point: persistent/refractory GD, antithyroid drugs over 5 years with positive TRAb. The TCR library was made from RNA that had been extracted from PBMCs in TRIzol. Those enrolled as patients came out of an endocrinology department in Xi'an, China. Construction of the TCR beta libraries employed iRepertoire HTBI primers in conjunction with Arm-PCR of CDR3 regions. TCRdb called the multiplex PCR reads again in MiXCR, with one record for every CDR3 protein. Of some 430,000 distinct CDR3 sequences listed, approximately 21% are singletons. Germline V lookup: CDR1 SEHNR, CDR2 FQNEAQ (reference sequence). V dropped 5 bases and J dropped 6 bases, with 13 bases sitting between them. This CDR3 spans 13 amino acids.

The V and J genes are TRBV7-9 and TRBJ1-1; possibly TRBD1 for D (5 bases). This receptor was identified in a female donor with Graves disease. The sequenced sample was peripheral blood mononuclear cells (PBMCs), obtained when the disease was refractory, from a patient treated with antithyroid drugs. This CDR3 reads CASSPDGDSEAFF. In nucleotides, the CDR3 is TGTGCCAGCAGCCCAGACGGGGACTCTGAAGCTTTCTTT.